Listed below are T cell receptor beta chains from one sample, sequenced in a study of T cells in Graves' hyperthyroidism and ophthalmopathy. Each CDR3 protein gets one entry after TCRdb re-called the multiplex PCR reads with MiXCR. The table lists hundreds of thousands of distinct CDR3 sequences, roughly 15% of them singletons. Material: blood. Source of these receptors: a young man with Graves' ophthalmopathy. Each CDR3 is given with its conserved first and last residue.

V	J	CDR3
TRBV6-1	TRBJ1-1	CASTREDRGDTEAFF
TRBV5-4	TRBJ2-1	CASRPGGGALNEQFF
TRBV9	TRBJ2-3	CARGEADTQYF
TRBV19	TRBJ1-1	CASRDRSLNTEAFF
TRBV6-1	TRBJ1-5	CASSGTGVSYSNQPQHF
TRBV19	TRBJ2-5	CASSTWDKETQYF
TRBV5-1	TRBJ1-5	CASSPGGEQPQHF
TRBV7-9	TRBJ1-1	CASSLAGRYPNTEAFF
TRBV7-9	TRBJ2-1	CASSLATTSGGNEQFF
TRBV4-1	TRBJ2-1	CASSQEVRSTNEQFF
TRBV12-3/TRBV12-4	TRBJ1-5	CASSFVGQPQHF
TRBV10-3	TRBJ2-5	CAISEYPGVIQETQYF
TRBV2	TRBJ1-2	CASSPVSRAISNYGYTF
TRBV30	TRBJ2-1	CAWSYRTSGPYGEQFF